This record covers a single T cell receptor beta chain. A much bigger clone sits one base away, suggesting this may be a read error. The germline V gene encodes CDR1 SNHLY and CDR2 FYNNEI. This CDR3 has 15 amino acids. V lost 4 bases to trimming and J lost 3 bases; unmatched junction nucleotides: 7. TCR alpha and beta CDR3 regions were amplified from RNA using iRepertoire nested multiplex PCR. Tissue mRNA or PBMC total RNA, roughly 100-400 ng, went into one-step reverse transcription and amplification. TCRdb re-derived calls from the multiplex PCR reads in MiXCR, one entry per CDR3 protein. Of fewer than 200,000 distinct CDR3 sequences listed, over 30% were seen once; the top ten hold 20% to 25%. The data were obtained in a study of glioma-infiltrating T cells.

V usage is TRBV2 and J usage is TRBJ2-3; TRBD2 aligns across 7 bases. The sample was glioma tissue, nonneoplastic brain tissue, or PBMCs (not recorded which). The receptor comes from a human donor with low-grade glioma or glioblastoma, undergoing nonglioma brain surgery, or in good health (not recorded which). This CDR3 reads CASSGWTSGTDTQYF. CDR3 DNA: TGTGCCAGCAGTGGTTGGACTAGTGGAACAGATACGCAGTATTTT.